The 4 T cell receptor beta chains below were found in one sample sequenced in a study of cytomegalovirus exposure and HLA in healthy donors. Both 60 Vbeta primers and 13 Jbeta primers went into the PCR. Assay: immunoSEQ multiplex PCR; the TCRdb copy retains only in-frame clones and omits some. The sample includes some 160,000 clones, around four fifths seen only once; the top ten take approximately 1.5%. Sequencing input: PBMCs. Receptors originate from a woman younger than 30 in good health and CMV-seronegative.

V and J are TRBV29-1 and TRBJ2-3; TRBD2 agrees at 7 bases. Trimming removed 6 bases from V and 4 bases from J; junction bases left unmatched: 10. This CDR3 contains 14 residues. Looked up from germline, CDR1 is SQVTM and CDR2 is ANQGSEA. The chain's CDR3 is CSVSTGLVADTQYF. CDR3 sequence (DNA): TGCAGCGTCAGCACCGGACTAGTTGCAGATACGCAGTATTTT.

The genes are TRBV2 and TRBJ1-2, with no clear D. The CDR3 covers 15 residues. V was clipped by 1 base and J by 8 bases, with 17 bases between them. Germline CDR1 SNHLY, CDR2 FYNNEI. The CDR3 sequence is CASSEVAGLGSGYTF. In nucleotides, the CDR3 is TGTGCCAGCAGTGAAGTAGCTGGTTTAGGGAGCGGCTACACCTTC.

The rearrangement uses TRBV2 and TRBJ1-2; no firm D call. CDR3 length: 14 residues. The V and J ends lost 6 bases and 4 bases respectively, with 15 bases between them. The germline CDR1 and CDR2 sequences are SNHLY and FYNNEI. The CDR3 loop reads CASRRRADPYGYTF. The CDR3 region has the DNA TGTGCCAGCAGGAGGAGGGCAGACCCCTATGGCTACACCTTC.

The J gene is TRBJ2-3, the V gene TRBV2; unclear D gene. The V gene's germline CDR1 is SNHLY and CDR2 FYNNEI. Trimming cost V 4 bases and J 2 bases, with 10 bases left between them. This CDR3 region has 14 residues. For the CDR3, the DNA is TGTGCCAGCAGTGCGTCACAGAACACAGATACGCAGTATTTT. It encodes CASSASQNTDTQYF.